These 10 T cell receptor beta chains came from one sample sequenced in a study of blood T cell repertoires in COVID-19. Here immunoSEQ multiplex PCR was the method, and the copy in TCRdb shows in-frame clones only, minus some. The sample has fewer than 400,000 clones; 85% are singletons. The sequencing sample was made of peripheral blood. The receptors here all came from a woman aged 18-29 years with acute or convalescent COVID-19.

This rearrangement joins TRBV6-5 to TRBJ1-2; a weak D match, TRBD1 (6 bases). Germline CDR1 MNHEY, CDR2 SVGAGI. V lost 0 bases to trimming and J lost 7 bases, with 15 bases between them. The CDR3 is 15 amino acids. The CDR3 sequence: CASSYSFSGDRGYTF. CDR3 sequence (DNA): TGTGCCAGCAGTTACTCATTTTCAGGGGATCGTGGCTACACCTTC.

The chain joins TRBV7-3 to TRBJ2-2; TRBD2 matches at 12 bases. The germline gives CDR1 SGHTA, CDR2 FQGTGA. Losses at the gene ends were 4 bases for V and 3 bases for J; bases not matched to a gene: 3. The CDR3 runs to 16 residues. The CDR3 spells CASSSTSGSYTGELFF. The CDR3 DNA is TGTGCCAGCAGCTCGACTAGCGGGAGTTACACCGGGGAGCTGTTTTTT.

This clone has just a few counts. CDR3 in amino acids: CASKEHTEAFF. The CDR3 region has the DNA TGTGCCAGCAAGGAGCACACTGAAGCTTTCTTT. This chain joins TRBV6-5 and TRBJ1-1; D not certain. With 7 bases removed from V and 3 bases from J, the gap between germline ends came to 6 bases. Germline lookup yields CDR1 MNHEY and CDR2 SVGAGI. This CDR3 has 11 amino acids.

V is TRBV6-6 and J is TRBJ2-1; a weak D match, TRBD2 (5 bases). There are 13 residues in the CDR3. V was shortened by 7 bases and J by 7 bases, with 14 bases between the two germline ends. Germline V gives CDR1 MNHNY, CDR2 SVGAGI (reference sequence). The DNA of the CDR3 is TGTGCCAGCATTTCGCGGGTTTCGAATGAGCAGTTCTTC. As protein: CASISRVSNEQFF.

This clone was recorded at least ten times. The sample has other DNA sequences that encode this CDR3 too. The chain recombines TRBV6-1 with TRBJ2-3; 12 bases fit TRBD2. The CDR3 extends over 15 amino acids. The trim removed 2 bases at V and 4 bases at J, leaving 1 base unmatched. CDR1 and CDR2 from the germline V gene are MNHNS and SASEGT. CDR3 DNA: TGTGCCAGCAGTGAACTAGCGGGGGGGCCAGATACGCAGTATTTT. This gives the protein CASSELAGGPDTQYF.

V usage is TRBV12-5 and J usage is TRBJ2-7; TRBD2 aligns across 12 bases. CDR1 and CDR2 from the germline V gene are LGHNT and FRNRAP. The CDR3 has 15 residues. Trimming cost V 6 bases and J 5 bases; bases outside gene matches: 8. The CDR3 protein is CASGPGLAGLDEQYF. CDR3 DNA sequence: TGTGCTAGTGGACCCGGACTAGCGGGACTGGACGAGCAGTACTTC.

The V and J genes are TRBV6-1 and TRBJ1-4; a possible D gene is TRBD1 (6 bases). The CDR3 covers 15 residues. The germline V gene encodes CDR1 MNHNS and CDR2 SASEGT. Trimming took 1 base from V and 8 from J, leaving 14 bases between them. CDR3 in amino acids: CASSEGRSGVEKLFF. CDR3 sequence (DNA): TGTGCCAGCAGTGAAGGGCGGTCAGGGGTCGAAAAACTGTTTTTT.

This chain uses TRBV21-1 with TRBJ2-1; the table's D call of TRBD1 was not tested on the DNA. TRBV21-1 is described as a pseudogene. The CDR3 sequence is 17 residues long. This chain's CDR3 is CASSAHSGTGYYNEQFF. For the CDR3, the DNA is TGTGCCAGCAGCGCTCATTCCGGGACAGGATACTACAATGAGCAGTTCTTC.

The gene calls are TRBV9 and TRBJ1-5; D uncertain. Trimming removed 3 bases from V and 4 bases from J, with 11 bases in between. Germline lookup yields CDR1 SGDLS and CDR2 YYNGEE. This CDR3 contains 14 residues. CDR3 coding DNA: TGTGCCAGCAGCGCAAGACGGAGTAATCAGCCCCAGCATTTT. Translating it yields CASSARRSNQPQHF.

This clone was seen many times. Other DNA variants within this sample encode the same CDR3. The chain links TRBV5-1 to TRBJ1-2; 11 bases align to TRBD1. Germline loops: CDR1 SGHRS, CDR2 YFSETQ. The CDR3 loop spans 13 amino acids. Unmatched junction bases numbered 4, after V lost 4 bases and J lost 8 bases. The CDR3 loop reads CASSPGQGEGYTF. The CDR3 nucleotides read TGCGCCAGCAGCCCGGGACAGGGGGAAGGCTACACCTTC.